The 29 T cell receptor beta chains below come from one sample, sequenced in a study of CD8+ T cells in alopecia areata (dated by TCRdb to 2017 to 2018). The time point label, read with the paper, signifies: baseline before oral tofacitinib. Receptor amplification or capture employed the immunoSEQ multiplex PCR assay. RNA was extracted from all samples and reverse transcribed into cDNA as template for TCR sequencing. The table was pulled from immuneACCESS by TCRdb, which kept in-frame rearrangements only. Such tables lose some clones; where checked, under half of the loss comes from unresolved V genes, and the rest has no known cause. This sample has over 150,000 clones in its table, and almost 65% of those were observed once. About 1.5% of the sample is taken by the ten largest. The material was CD4+ T cells sorted from blood, obtained at week 0. These receptors were obtained from a human donor with alopecia areata.

In the case of this clone: This same CDR3 is encoded by further DNA sequences in the sample. The chain is built from TRBV29-1 and TRBJ2-5, with a weak D call TRBD2 (7 bases). Germline V lookup: CDR1 SQVTM, CDR2 ANQGSEA. V shed 6 bases and J shed 5 bases, with 10 bases lying between them. CDR3 size: 11 residues. The DNA of the CDR3 is TGCAGCGTCGAGGGGGGGGAGACCCAGTACTTC. Its translation: CSVEGGETQYF.

The chain joins TRBV30 to TRBJ2-1; no clear D gene. Germline CDR1 GTSNPN, CDR2 SVGIG (reference sequence). This CDR3 is 13 amino acids long. V lost 2 bases to trimming and J lost 5 bases, with 10 bases between them. The CDR3 DNA sequence: TGTGCCTGGAGTAATTTGGTAGACAATGAGCAGTTCTTC. Encoded protein: CAWSNLVDNEQFF.

This clone was found a few times. J is TRBJ1-1 and V is TRBV28; 8 bases are a match to TRBD1. This CDR3 is built from 13 residues. The V and J ends lost 5 bases and 8 bases, in that order; junction bases with no gene match: 7. CDR1 is MDHEN, CDR2 SYDVKM, per germline. CDR3 DNA: TGTGCCAGCAGTCCCTCTAGGGACAGGGAAGCTTTCTTT. Protein product: CASSPSRDREAFF.

The chain employs TRBV5-1 and TRBJ1-6; D gene unclear. The CDR3 runs 14 residues. The germline V and J ends were trimmed by 7 bases and 10 bases, with 18 bases remaining between them. Germline assignment: CDR1 SGHRS and CDR2 YFSETQ. The CDR3 sequence: CASCPGGPPSPLHF. The CDR3 DNA sequence: TGCGCCAGCTGTCCCGGAGGGCCTCCGTCACCCCTCCACTTT.

This chain connects TRBV29-1 to TRBJ1-2, with D perhaps TRBD1 (6 bases). V gave up 6 bases and J gave up 8 bases, with 19 bases separating them. This CDR3 is 13 amino acids long. CDR1 and CDR2 (germline): SQVTM, ANQGSEA. CDR3 residues: CSVRDEGEAGYTF. CDR3 in DNA: TGCAGCGTGAGGGATGAGGGGGAAGCCGGCTACACCTTC.

The genes are TRBV29-1 and TRBJ1-2, with D maybe TRBD1 (5 bases). Trimming stripped 4 bases from V and 7 bases from J, with 13 bases between. The CDR3 spans 12 residues. Germline-derived CDR1 and CDR2 are SQVTM and ANQGSEA. As DNA, the CDR3 is TGCAGCGTTGTCCAGGGACCCGGTGGCTACACCTTC. The encoded protein is CSVVQGPGGYTF.

J is TRBJ1-1 and V is TRBV5-1; 10 nucleotides align to TRBD1. This CDR3 spans 14 amino acids. CDR1 SGHRS and CDR2 YFSETQ come from the germline V gene. J lost 3 bases, V lost 5 bases, and 4 bases had no gene match. This CDR3 is CASSTDRGDTEAFF. CDR3 DNA sequence: TGCGCCAGCAGTACGGACAGGGGGGACACTGAAGCTTTCTTT.

V and J are TRBV11-2 and TRBJ1-1; D is possibly TRBD1 (5 bases). V dropped 4 bases and J dropped 0 bases, with 15 bases sitting between them. CDR3 length: 16 residues. In germline, CDR1 is SGHAT, CDR2 FQNNGV. The CDR3 region is CASSSILTGVNTEAFF. The CDR3 coding sequence is TGTGCCAGCAGCTCAATTCTTACAGGTGTGAACACTGAAGCTTTCTTT.

Details on this clone: The same CDR3 also results from other DNA sequences found in this sample. This chain links TRBV5-1 with TRBJ1-1; D gene uncertain. V lost 0 bases and J lost 4, with 7 bases in between. Germline lookup yields CDR1 SGHRS and CDR2 YFSETQ. The CDR3 sequence is 13 residues long. CDR3 loop: CASSLGGGTEAFF. The CDR3 bases are TGCGCCAGCAGCTTGGGAGGCGGCACTGAAGCTTTCTTT.

A few counts support this clone. V is TRBV25-1 and J is TRBJ2-2, with D unresolved. Germline loops: CDR1 MGHDK, CDR2 SYGVNS. The CDR3 is made up of 13 amino acids. V was clipped by 7 bases and J by 4 bases, with 10 bases between them. CDR3 DNA sequence: TGTGCCAGCACCAAAGTTGGCACCGGGGAGCTGTTTTTT. Its translation: CASTKVGTGELFF.

The V call is TRBV9, the J call TRBJ2-3; no clear D. Germline CDR1 reads SGDLS; CDR2 reads YYNGEE. V was shortened by 0 bases and J by 5 bases, with 13 bases between the two germline ends. This CDR3 comprises 15 residues. CDR3 region: CASSVASGLRDTQYF. CDR3 nucleotides: TGTGCCAGCAGCGTAGCTTCGGGTCTCAGAGATACGCAGTATTTT.

This sequence joins TRBV30 and TRBJ1-1, with D uncertain. V dropped 1 base and J dropped 3 bases, with 6 bases sitting between them. Germline loops: CDR1 GTSNPN, CDR2 SVGIG (reference sequence). The CDR3 covers 12 residues. The CDR3 coding sequence is TGTGCCTGGAGTGGGGGTTACACTGAAGCTTTCTTT. Its translation: CAWSGGYTEAFF. Complete variable domain (other parts from reference TRBV30 and TRBJ1-1): SQTIHQWPATLVQPVGSPLSLECTVEGTSNPNLYWYRQAAGRGLQLLFYSVGIGQISSEVPQNLSASRPQDRQFILSSKKLLLSDSGFYLCAWSGGYTEAFFGQGTRLTVV.

This clone was found a few times. The chain combines TRBV5-1 with TRBJ2-3; D might be TRBD1 or TRBD2, each matching 5 bases. V was pared by 6 bases and J by 1 base, with 12 bases between. Germline CDR1 and CDR2: SGHRS and YFSETQ. The CDR3 contains 14 residues. CDR3 amino acids: CASKPGPGTDTQYF. In nucleotides, the CDR3 is TGCGCCAGCAAGCCGGGGCCCGGCACAGATACGCAGTATTTT.

This CDR3 reads CASSVDPGQGFGGANVLTF. The CDR3 bases are TGTGCCAGCAGCGTAGATCCAGGACAGGGGTTCGGAGGGGCCAACGTCCTGACTTTC. This chain links TRBV9 with TRBJ2-6; 9 bases map to TRBD1. This CDR3 has 19 amino acids. Germline lookup yields CDR1 SGDLS and CDR2 YYNGEE. J was trimmed by 4 bases and V by 0 bases; bases with no gene match: 11.

The chain links TRBV5-6 to TRBJ1-6; D unclear. CDR3 length equals 14 residues. Germline V gene data show CDR1 as SGHDT and CDR2 as YYEEEE. The V end lost 3 bases, the J end lost 7 bases, and 11 bases lay between the germline ends. CDR3 residues: CASSSRAENSPLHF. Here the CDR3 DNA reads TGTGCCAGCAGCTCCCGGGCCGAAAATTCACCCCTCCACTTT.

V and J are TRBV27 and TRBJ2-7; D possibly corresponds to TRBD1 (6 bases). CDR1 is MNHEY and CDR2 is SMNVEV in the germline V gene (reference sequence). The CDR3 runs to 12 residues. V gave up 3 bases and J gave up 6 bases, with 9 bases separating them. This CDR3 is CASSFLGAEQYF. The CDR3 region has the DNA TGTGCCAGCAGTTTCTTGGGGGCCGAGCAGTACTTC.

The chain employs TRBV6-4 and TRBJ2-1; D is unresolved. CDR3 length equals 15 residues. The germline CDR1 and CDR2 sequences are MRHNA and SNTAGT. V lost 4 bases and J lost 2, with 12 bases in between. The CDR3 region has the DNA TGTGCCAGCAGTGCTCAGCCTCTGACCTACAATGAGCAGTTCTTC. It is translated as CASSAQPLTYNEQFF.

The V gene is TRBV6-1, the J gene TRBJ1-2; no clear D gene. Germline CDR1 reads MNHNS; CDR2 reads SASEGT. This CDR3 region has 13 residues. Between the trimmed V and J ends, which lost 2 bases and 4 bases, there was a span of 8 bases. In DNA form, the CDR3 reads TGTGCCAGCAGTGAATGGGCTACCTATGGCTACACCTTC. Translating it yields CASSEWATYGYTF.

The CDR3 nucleotides read TGTGCCAGCAGCCCCGGCCTAACGAGCGGTACGCAGTATTTT. Translated: CASSPGLTSGTQYF. The chain employs TRBV5-6 and TRBJ2-3; maybe TRBD2 (5 bases). The CDR3 contains 14 residues. The germline V gene has CDR1 SGHDT and CDR2 YYEEEE. Deletions cut 4 bases from V and 8 bases from J, with 17 bases between.

This rearrangement joins TRBV27 to TRBJ1-2, with D possibly TRBD1 on 5 matching bases. The germline V gene encodes CDR1 MNHEY and CDR2 SMNVEV (reference sequence). The CDR3 extends over 15 amino acids. Trimming took off 4 bases at V and 4 bases at J, with 16 bases between the two ends. CDR3 in amino acids: CASSSKAGRSYGYTF. The CDR3 nucleotides are TGTGCCAGCAGTTCCAAAGCGGGACGGAGCTATGGCTACACCTTC.

The rearrangement uses TRBV7-2 and TRBJ2-7, with 9 nucleotides matching TRBD1. CDR3 length: 18 amino acids. Losses at the gene ends were 1 base for V and 4 bases for J; bases not matched to a gene: 14. Per the germline V gene, CDR1 is SGHTA and CDR2 is FQGNSA. CDR3 in amino acids: CASSLVPIYRGHMYEQYF. DNA of the CDR3: TGTGCCAGCAGCTTAGTCCCTATTTACAGGGGGCATATGTACGAGCAGTACTTC.

The J gene is TRBJ1-1, the V gene TRBV4-3, with D unclear. The CDR3 extends over 13 amino acids. Trimming pared 8 bases from V and 1 base from J, leaving 11 bases between. Germline-derived CDR1 and CDR2 are LGHNA and YSLEER. The CDR3 loop reads CASSSLGNTEAFF. DNA of the CDR3: TGCGCCAGCTCCTCACTGGGGAACACTGAAGCTTTCTTT.

As concerns this clone: This CDR3 is also generated by other DNA sequences in the sample. V usage is TRBV29-1 and J usage is TRBJ2-5, with 7 bases matching TRBD1. Germline CDR1 reads SQVTM; CDR2 reads ANQGSEA. The V and J ends lost 2 bases and 5 bases, in that order; junction bases with no gene match: 2. The CDR3 extends over 12 amino acids. The CDR3 nucleotides read TGCAGCGTTGAAAGGGGGCGTGAGACCCAGTACTTC. Translation: CSVERGRETQYF.

The CDR3 region is CSVDGQLNTEAFF. The CDR3 DNA is TGCAGCGTCGACGGACAGTTGAACACTGAAGCTTTCTTT. The chain has TRBV29-1 and TRBJ1-1, with D maybe TRBD1 (6 bases). Deletions cut 6 bases from V and 0 bases from J, with 11 bases between. Germline V lookup: CDR1 SQVTM, CDR2 ANQGSEA. The CDR3 length is 13 residues.

This rearrangement joins TRBV9 to TRBJ2-5; a weak D match, TRBD2 (7 bases). The germline gives CDR1 SGDLS, CDR2 YYNGEE. CDR3 length: 17 amino acids. Between the trimmed V and J ends, which lost 4 bases and 1 base, there was a span of 20 bases. As DNA, the CDR3 is TGTGCCAGCAGCTTCACGGGGGGCTCTAGCCCCCAAGAGACCCAGTACTTC. Its protein product is CASSFTGGSSPQETQYF.

Here the CDR3 reads CAWSVVGAGNQPQHF. CDR3 bases: TGTGCCTGGAGTGTAGTGGGCGCGGGCAATCAGCCCCAGCATTTT. The genes are TRBV30 and TRBJ1-5; no definite D call. The V gene lost 0 bases and the J gene lost 2 bases, with 11 bases spanning the gap. Germline CDR1 and CDR2: GTSNPN and SVGIG (reference sequence). The CDR3 runs 15 residues.

The sample holds a few counts of this clone. V usage is TRBV29-1 and J usage is TRBJ2-5, with TRBD2 matching over 13 bases. V dropped 6 bases and J dropped 5; count of bases not matched to a gene: 9. Germline V gene sequence: CDR1 SQVTM, CDR2 ANQGSEA. The CDR3 sequence is 15 residues long. CDR3 amino acids: CSVGLAGRSGETQYF. CDR3 bases: TGCAGCGTGGGACTAGCGGGACGCTCGGGGGAGACCCAGTACTTC.

The chain combines TRBV7-2 with TRBJ2-1; TRBD2 matches 9 bases. Trimming cost V 2 bases and J 5 bases; bases outside gene matches: 4. The CDR3 runs 15 residues. CDR1 is SGHTA and CDR2 is FQGNSA in the germline V gene. The CDR3 DNA reads as TGTGCCAGCAGCTTAAGTGCGGGGGGGCACAATGAGCAGTTCTTC. Translated, it gives CASSLSAGGHNEQFF.

This clone was seen only once. The chain links TRBV30 to TRBJ1-6; maybe TRBD1 (5 bases). V lost 5 bases to trimming and J lost 6 bases, with 14 bases between them. Germline V CDR1 and CDR2: GTSNPN, SVGIG (reference sequence). This CDR3 is built from 14 residues. The CDR3 is CAWSPGTLNSPLHF. The CDR3 coding sequence is TGTGCCTGGTCACCCGGGACGCTTAATTCACCCCTCCACTTT.